Described below is a single T cell receptor (beta chain) sequence and its context. The antigen it recognizes is unknown. No base qualities exist here, and no much larger clone lies one base off it. All of the isolated RNA was reverse transcribed with the High Capacity cDNA Reverse Transcription Kit, so expressed TCRB transcripts were sequenced. Deep immunoSEQ sequencing was performed on naive, central memory and regulatory T cell samples, with an average of roughly 3.5 million total reads per sample. Sorted cells were lysed in RLT buffer, and RNA was extracted using DNase-treated RNeasy Micro or Mini kits according to cell number. Each cell subset was processed separately to prevent cross-contamination, with patient and healthy donor samples processed together. The immunoSEQ multiplex PCR was used to amplify TCRB sequences from cDNA, generating 87-bp fragments that spanned the CDR3 region. Sequencing of the amplicons was done on the Illumina HiSeq platform. As for the authors' bioinformatics: Synthetic template baselines were used to correct PCR bias computationally, reads within Hamming distance 2 were collapsed, and singletons that could not be merged were discarded. Reads were aligned against IMGT to assign V, D and J genes, CDR3 length and insertions or deletions at six rearrangement sites. Within each subset, clonotype counts were normalized to sorted cell number, after which true diversity and Gini coefficients were computed with the tcR R package. The overlap coefficient, calculated on TCRB nucleotide sequences, was used to measure repertoire sharing. Out-of-frame TCRB sequences from naive cells were analyzed to stand in for the pre-selection repertoire. Entries here come from immuneACCESS through TCRdb and include only in-frame sequences with V and J called. Some clones fail to appear in such tables; in the studies checked, an unresolved V gene covers under half of the shortfall, and the cause of the remainder is unknown. D and trimming come from the DNA, and the V and J calls and clone size come from that table. In all, the sample holds about 410,000 clones, and approximately 14% of those were seen once. The ten largest clones add up to less than 0.04% of the sample.

This sample stems from a study of beta chain features in type 1 diabetes (dated by TCRdb to 2017 to 2018). With respect to the entire study: Mean age, gender distribution, total cell number and subset yield were not different between patients and healthy donors. A total of around 100 million sorted cells were examined across all samples, and RNA yield correlated strongly with the number of cells per subset. In the study, recently diagnosed type 1 diabetes patients and matched healthy donors were compared on the TCRB repertoires of their sorted circulating CD4+ T cell subsets. Regulatory and stem cell-like memory subsets were obtained from only 8 patients and roughly 8 healthy donors, while naive and central memory subsets were obtained from all 30 or so donors. Study-level results and caveats: PCR may preferentially amplify shorter templates, but because patient and control samples were amplified and corrected together, any resulting skew would affect both groups equally. Because the HLA sub-analyses included only small numbers of individuals, any influence of HLA type on TCRB rearrangement was left unresolved. Type 1 diabetes patients showed a moderate but significant shortening of TCRB CDR3 length in all four CD4+ subsets. Because cDNA was sequenced instead of genomic DNA, highly expressing activated cells could be over-represented, though the groups showed no difference in activation or CD3 levels. Patients with type 1 diabetes made fewer insertions and deleted more nucleotides at VDJ recombination sites, implying thymic rearrangement abnormalities. Naive, central memory and regulatory TCRB repertoires appeared to be more similar among patients than among healthy donors.

From each donor, a single peripheral blood sample of around 120 mL on average was drawn into heparinised tubes. A BD FACSAria II and a panel including CD45RO, CCR7, CD25, CD127, CD95 and CD27 were used to sort naive, central memory, regulatory and stem cell-like memory CD4+ T cells. Purity was above 95% for every sorted population. PBMCs were isolated immediately by Lymphoprep density gradient centrifugation and stained directly without culture. So that batch effects would be minimized, each experiment stained and sorted samples in pairs, pairing one healthy donor with one patient. CDR1 and CDR2 are drawn from the germline V gene: SGHDT, YYEEEE. Including cysteine and phenylalanine, the CDR3 has 16 amino acids. Only the CDR3 region is kept as DNA, spanning 48 bases read in frame from base 1. After removal of 1 base from V and 3 bases from J, the junction retains 7 bases not matched to a gene.

This receptor was obtained from a man younger than 40 in good health. The chain joins TRBV5-6 to TRBJ1-1, with 9 junctional bases fitting TRBD1. Sequencing was performed on naive CD4+ T cells from blood. The cell subset or site tag for this specimen amounts to: true naive CD4+ T cells. The nucleotide sequence is given as TGTGCCAGCAGCTTGCCGGGACAGGGTATCGACACTGAAGCTTTCTTT. This encodes CASSLPGQGIDTEAFF.